This T cell receptor beta chain was profiled in a study of T cells in Graves' hyperthyroidism and ophthalmopathy. TCR beta CDR3 regions were amplified from RNA transcripts. RT-PCR in the first round (using the HTBI primer set) targeted the TCR CDR3. Via MiXCR, TCRdb re-called the multiplex PCR reads, giving one row per CDR3 protein. Of approximately 690,000 distinct CDR3 sequences listed, around 15% are singletons. In germline, CDR1 is SGHDT, CDR2 YYEEEE. Trimming cost V 1 base and J 2 bases, with 8 bases left between them. The CDR3 contains 14 residues. This receptor was identified in a woman aged 45-60 years with Graves' ophthalmopathy. Sequencing was done on a sample of blood. The rearrangement joins TRBV5-6 to TRBJ2-3; D gene ambiguous. The CDR3 spells CASSLTTNTDTQYF. The CDR3 bases are TGTGCCAGCAGCTTGACTACTAACACAGATACGCAGTATTTT.